The text below deals with one TCR beta chain. This sample was taken from a study of T-cell reconstitution after alpha-beta-depleted transplantation in children. CDR3 size: 15 residues. V lost 4 bases and J 4 bases, leaving 17 bases between the germline ends. Germline-derived CDR1 and CDR2 are SGHVS and FNYEAQ. Library preparation (for TCRbeta) was performed with unique molecular identifiers. TCRdb analysed the PCR reads with MiXCR anew, one entry per CDR3 protein. This table holds some 75,000 distinct CDR3 sequences, just under 7.5% found once. The chain is built from TRBV7-6 and TRBJ2-7; D may be TRBD1 or TRBD2 (5 bases each). The sequencing here drew on PBMCs from the stem cell graft donor, taken from the stem cell graft. The source is a human donor who donated a stem cell graft to a child with acute lymphoblastic leukemia. As DNA, the CDR3 is TGTGCCAGCAGCTCCACTCAGGGAGCCCGTTACGAGCAGTACTTC. Translating gives CASSSTQGARYEQYF.